Here is one T cell receptor (beta chain) with its context. This table comes from immunoSEQ multiplex PCR, and its TCRdb copy is limited to in-frame clones, with some not included. The profile covers roughly 73,000 clones, with 65% to 85% appearing a single time and less than 2% taken by the ten largest. The germline V gene has CDR1 MGHRA and CDR2 YSYEKL. Unmatched junction bases numbered 11, after V lost 6 bases and J lost 0 bases. The CDR3 totals 17 residues. The sample belongs to a study of blood T cell repertoires in COVID-19. Study-wide context: From T cells, B-cell-depleted T cells, or PBMCs came the material, which was cDNA or gDNA.

This receptor was taken from a woman aged 60-70 years with acute or convalescent COVID-19. This chain connects TRBV4-1 to TRBJ2-7; 10 bases match TRBD2. The sample consisted of peripheral blood. CDR3 sequence: CASRKVLAGDLSYEQYF. As DNA, the CDR3 is TGCGCCAGCAGAAAAGTGCTAGCGGGAGATCTCTCCTACGAGCAGTACTTC.